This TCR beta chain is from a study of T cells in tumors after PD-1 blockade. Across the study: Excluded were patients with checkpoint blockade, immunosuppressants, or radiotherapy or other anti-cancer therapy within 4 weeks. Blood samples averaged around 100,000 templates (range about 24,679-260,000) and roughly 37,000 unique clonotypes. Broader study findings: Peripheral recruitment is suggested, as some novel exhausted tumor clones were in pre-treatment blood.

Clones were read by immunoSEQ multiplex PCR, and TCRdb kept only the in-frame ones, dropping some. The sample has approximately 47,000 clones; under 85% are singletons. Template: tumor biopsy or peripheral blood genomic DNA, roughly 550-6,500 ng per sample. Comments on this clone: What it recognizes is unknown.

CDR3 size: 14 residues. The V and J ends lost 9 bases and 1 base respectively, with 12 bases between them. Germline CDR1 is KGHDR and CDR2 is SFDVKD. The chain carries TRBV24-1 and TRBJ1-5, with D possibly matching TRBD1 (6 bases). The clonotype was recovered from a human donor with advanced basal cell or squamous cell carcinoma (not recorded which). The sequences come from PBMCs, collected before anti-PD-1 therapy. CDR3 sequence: CATSRRGSNQPQHF. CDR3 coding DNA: TGTGCCACCTCTCGCAGGGGCAGCAATCAGCCCCAGCATTTT.